The TCR beta chain under discussion was sequenced for a study of Graves' ophthalmopathy and Graves' hyperthyroidism. PBMCs originated in less than 11 ml of fresh peripheral blood. Broader study findings: Most thyroid clonotypes expanded beyond 0.001 frequency were also found in blood. The model predicted ophthalmopathy progression with around 70% sensitivity and less than 80% specificity.

Amplification of the TCR beta CDR3 regions used RNA transcripts (as template). Following a first-round RT-PCR that used HTBI primers, a second-round multiplex PCR was carried out. MiXCR, run by TCRdb on the multiplex PCR reads, gives a single entry per CDR3 protein. The sample includes about 240,000 distinct CDR3 sequences, around 50% of them seen just once. With 5 bases clipped from V and 4 bases from J, the junction kept 9 bases outside the gene matches. This CDR3 has 16 residues. The germline CDR1 and CDR2 sequences are DFQATT and SNEGSKA (reference sequence). A remark on this clonotype: What it recognizes is unknown.

The sequencing sample was made of peripheral blood. The chain uses TRBV20-1 and TRBJ2-2, with TRBD2 matching over 11 bases. The source is an adult man with Graves' ophthalmopathy. CDR3 DNA: TGCAGTGCTTCACCGCTCGGGACTAGCGGCACCGGGGAGCTGTTTTTT. It codes for CSASPLGTSGTGELFF.